The T cell receptor beta chain described here comes from a study of blood T cell repertoires in COVID-19. On the study more broadly: There were acute and convalescent COVID-19 samples, and they came from the United States, Italy and Spain. PBMCs, B-cell-depleted T cells, or T cells were the source of the cDNA or gDNA that made up the material.

Study processing details: Estimated nucleated cell counts came from reference gene primer amplification. Clones were read by immunoSEQ multiplex PCR, and TCRdb kept only the in-frame ones, dropping some. The V and J calls and the clone size are those of that table, but D and trimming were determined from the DNA. The sample lists about 280,000 clones, approximately 85% occurring once. The ends were cut back, 7 bases at V and 5 bases at J, with 10 bases in the middle. The CDR3 is made up of 13 amino acids. Per germline, CDR1 KGHDR and CDR2 SFDVKD. The TCR comes from a man aged 50 or older with active or convalescent COVID-19. The sequenced material came from peripheral blood. V and J are TRBV24-1 and TRBJ2-2, with a weak D call TRBD1 (5 bases). The chain's CDR3 is CATRGQETGELFF. The CDR3, as DNA: TGTGCCACCAGGGGGCAGGAGACCGGGGAGCTGTTTTTT.